A single sample is the source of the 2 T cell receptor beta chains below, sequenced in a study of regulatory T cells in long-lasting Graves disease. Arm-PCR of CDR3 regions with iRepertoire HTBI primers generated TCR beta libraries. TCRdb fed the multiplex PCR reads into MiXCR, producing one record per CDR3 protein. This sample has some 500,000 distinct CDR3 sequences; about 15% occur once, and the top ten carry 25%. The time point is: newly diagnosed GD, antithyroid drugs for less than 3 months. Scientists built the TCR library using RNA that was extracted from PBMCs. The same sample was also used in a study of T cells in Graves' hyperthyroidism and ophthalmopathy.

Sequencing was performed on peripheral blood mononuclear cells (PBMCs), taken at new diagnosis, from a patient treated with antithyroid drugs. All receptors derive from a woman in her forties or fifties with Graves disease.

V usage is TRBV5-1 and J usage is TRBJ2-1, with 8 bases identical to TRBD2. Near its end, the DNA agrees better with TRBJ2-5, so the J call may be wrong. Germline CDR1 reads SGHRS; CDR2 reads YFSETQ. The CDR3 has 15 amino acids. CDR3 amino acids: CASSPGTGGEETQYF. The CDR3 DNA is TGCGCCAGCAGCCCCGGTACGGGGGGGGAAGAGACCCAGTACTTC.

The J gene is TRBJ1-6, the V gene TRBV19; the match to TRBD1 covers 7 bases. The CDR3 has 18 amino acids. The germline CDR1 and CDR2 sequences are LNHDA and SQIVND (reference sequence). The V gene end was trimmed by 6 bases and the J gene end by 7 bases; junction bases not matched to a gene: 18. CDR3 nucleotides: TGTGCCAGTAGGACGAGGGGCACAGGGGCTGTCTCCAATTCACCCCTCCACTTT. This codes for CASRTRGTGAVSNSPLHF.